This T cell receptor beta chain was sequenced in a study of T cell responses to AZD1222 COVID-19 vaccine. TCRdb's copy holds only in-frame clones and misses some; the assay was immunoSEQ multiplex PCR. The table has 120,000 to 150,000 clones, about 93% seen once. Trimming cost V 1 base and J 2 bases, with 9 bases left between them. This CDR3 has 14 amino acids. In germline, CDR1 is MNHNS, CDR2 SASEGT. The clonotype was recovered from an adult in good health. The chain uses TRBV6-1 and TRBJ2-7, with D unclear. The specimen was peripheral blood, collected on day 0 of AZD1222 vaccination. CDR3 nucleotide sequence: TGTGCCAGCAGTGAAGAGGGCATGACCTACGAGCAGTACTTC. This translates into CASSEEGMTYEQYF.